Presented here are 4 T cell receptor beta chains from one specimen sequenced in a study of blood T cells in healthy people across ages. A second PCR of about 7 to 11 cycles used a sample-barcoded 5' primer and a J-beta primer mix. TCRdb used MiXCR to reprocess the 5' RACE reads, holding one entry per CDR3 protein. The sample holds approximately 960,000 distinct CDR3 sequences, 29% seen once. These data also featured in a second study, about T cells of mothers and their children.

The specimen was blood. These receptors were obtained from a woman between 40 and 55 years old in good health.

As regards this clonotype: This could be a read error, since a much larger clone is one nucleotide away. The chain has TRBV6-1 and TRBJ1-1; D gene ambiguous. CDR1 and CDR2 from the germline V gene are MNHNS and SASEGT. There are 15 residues in the CDR3. The V and J ends lost 3 bases and 4 bases respectively, with 15 bases between them. The CDR3 region is CASSERQVGFTEAFF. The CDR3 coding sequence is TGTGCCAGCAGTGAGCGACAAGTGGGTTTCACTGAAGCTTTCTTT.

This clonotype was detected only a few times. This chain joins TRBV21-1 and TRBJ2-1; no check of the table's D call, TRBD2, against the DNA was made. TRBV21-1 is recorded as a pseudogene. CDR3 length: 17 amino acids. CDR3 sequence (DNA): TGTGCCAGCAGCAAAGTAGTAGGGCAAGTCAACCACGATGAGCAGTTCTTC. This translates into CASSKVVGQVNHDEQFF.

V gene TRBV6-6 combines with J gene TRBJ2-1; tentatively, D is TRBD2 (5 bases). The CDR3 loop spans 12 amino acids. CDR1 MNHNY and CDR2 SVGAGI come from the germline V gene (reference sequence). V was trimmed by 3 bases and J by 7 bases, leaving 7 bases between them. As DNA, the CDR3 is TGTGCCAGCAGTTATTGGACTAATGAGCAGTTCTTC. Translating it yields CASSYWTNEQFF.

This clonotype was seen at least ten times. This CDR3 is CASSLAQDTQYF. CDR3 coding DNA: TGTGCCAGCAGCTTAGCGCAAGATACGCAGTATTTT. V usage is TRBV7-2 and J usage is TRBJ2-3; D is uncertain. Trimming took off 0 bases at V and 5 bases at J, with 3 bases between the two ends. The CDR3 has 12 amino acids. Germline loops: CDR1 SGHTA, CDR2 FQGNSA.